Many counts were recorded for the clone carrying this TCR beta chain. Germline V gene data show CDR1 as SGHRS and CDR2 as YFSETQ. This CDR3 spans 15 amino acids. The V segment lost 2 bases and the J segment 2 bases; nucleotides outside the gene matches: 6. Covering alpha and beta chains, TRAV- and TRBV-specific primers were used for the first-strand cDNA. Amplification of TCRs used a constant-region primer and V-primer adapter for roughly 18 PCR cycles. mRNA, once isolated, was amplified by in vitro transcription. TCRdb analysed the reads with MiXCR anew, one entry per CDR3 protein. Altogether some 100,000 distinct CDR3 sequences are present, less than 25% being singletons, with the ten largest covering roughly 4.3%. The data belong to a study of low-dose radiotherapy and immunotherapy resistance in tumors. Study context: Administration of intravenous cyclophosphamide at 200 mg/m2 took place every two weeks, one day before radiation and immunotherapy. Aspirin was taken orally at 300 mg daily by patients, and this continued for four cycles from cycle 1 day 1.

The time point: after trial treatment. Treatment specified: LDRT plus nivolumab, ipilimumab, low-dose cyclophosphamide and aspirin (RACIN trial). Treatment combined nivolumab, ipilimumab, aspirin, low-dose cyclophosphamide and low-dose radiotherapy in a dose-escalation trial. The sample was PBMCs, taken after low-dose radiotherapy plus immunotherapy. The TCR sequence derives from a male donor with prostate cancer. The rearrangement uses TRBV5-1 and TRBJ1-1, with 7 bases matching TRBD1. The CDR3 spells CASSLRGTANTEAFF. The CDR3 coding sequence is TGCGCCAGCAGCTTACGTGGGACAGCCAACACTGAAGCTTTCTTT.